The 22 T cell receptor beta chains below come from one sample, sequenced in a study of blood T cells in healthy people across ages. Through a sample-barcoded 5' primer and a J-beta primer mix, a second PCR was run for about 6 to 11 cycles. In TCRdb, the 5' RACE reads were re-called with MiXCR into one record per CDR3 protein. Altogether about a million distinct CDR3 sequences are present, about 53% being singletons, with the ten largest covering about 22%. Sequencing was done on a sample of blood. The receptors shown here come from a woman aged 55-69 years in good health.

This clonotype was seen a few times. This chain connects TRBV20-1 to TRBJ2-7; possibly TRBD1 for D (5 bases). CDR3 length: 13 residues. CDR1 DFQATT and CDR2 SNEGSKA come from the germline V gene (reference sequence). The V gene lost 3 bases and the J gene lost 0 bases, with 9 bases spanning the gap. CDR3 coding DNA: TGCAGTGCTAGCACAGGTTACTCCTACGAGCAGTACTTC. Translation: CSASTGYSYEQYF.

The chain carries TRBV12-3 or TRBV12-4 and TRBJ2-3; D might be TRBD2 (6 bases). V lost 6 bases, J lost 5 bases, and 18 bases lay in between. The CDR3 contains 15 residues. Here the CDR3 reads CASSPGEREIDTQYF. Written as DNA, the CDR3 is TGTGCCAGCAGCCCTGGGGAACGGGAGATAGATACGCAGTATTTT.

The rearrangement uses TRBV4-2 and TRBJ2-7; D remains unclear. Between the trimmed V and J ends, which lost 4 bases and 7 bases, there was a span of 11 bases. Germline CDR1 is LGHNA and CDR2 is YNFKEQ. CDR3 length equals 12 residues. The CDR3 DNA sequence: TGTGCCAGCAGCCGCCCTTCAGTGGAGCAGTACTTC. This gives the protein CASSRPSVEQYF.

This chain connects TRBV12-3 or TRBV12-4 to TRBJ2-4; possible D gene TRBD2, 6 bases. The DNA end is a closer match to TRBJ2-5, so the J assignment may be wrong. CDR3 size: 15 residues. The CDR3 nucleotides are TGTGCCAGCAGCATAGTTGGAGGGGTTCGGGAGACCCAGTACTTC. Protein: CASSIVGGVRETQYF.

V usage is TRBV7-2 and J usage is TRBJ2-6, with D perhaps matching TRBD2 (5 bases). V lost 5 bases and J 2 bases, leaving 13 bases between the germline ends. In germline, CDR1 is SGHTA, CDR2 FQGNSA. This CDR3 has 16 amino acids. The CDR3 region is CASSARTGPGANVLTF. In nucleotides, the CDR3 is TGTGCCAGCAGCGCCCGGACTGGGCCTGGGGCCAACGTCCTGACTTTC.

This chain connects TRBV12-3 or TRBV12-4 to TRBJ2-7; TRBD1 or TRBD2 may be the D gene (5 bases each). This CDR3 is 14 amino acids long. Trimming cost V 3 bases and J 7 bases, with 16 bases left between them. CDR3 nucleotides: TGTGCCAGCAGTTTCTGGGGGAGAGGTTGGGAGCAGTACTTC. This codes for CASSFWGRGWEQYF.

The count of this clonotype is one. The chain is built from TRBV29-1 and TRBJ2-1; 7 bases align to TRBD1. Germline-derived CDR1 and CDR2 are SQVTM and ANQGSEA. The J segment lost 8 bases and the V segment lost 0 bases, leaving 16 bases of the junction unmatched. CDR3 length equals 17 residues. CDR3 in DNA: TGCAGCGTTGAAGATCCCGAGGGACAGATTTTGGTCTATGAGCAGTTCTTC. As protein: CSVEDPEGQILVYEQFF.

This sequence joins TRBV5-6 and TRBJ2-5; D is unresolved. The V end lost 3 bases, the J end lost 3 bases, and 9 bases lay between the germline ends. The germline V gene encodes CDR1 SGHDT and CDR2 YYEEEE. The length of the CDR3 is 13 residues. The CDR3: CASSSVTEETQYF. CDR3 in DNA: TGTGCCAGCAGCTCCGTGACTGAAGAGACCCAGTACTTC.

This clonotype turned up a few times. The chain couples TRBV27 to TRBJ2-5; D ambiguous. The V end was cut by 6 bases, the J end by 1 base, with 12 bases between. The CDR3 runs to 14 residues. Germline-derived CDR1 and CDR2 are MNHEY and SMNVEV (reference sequence). CDR3 in DNA: TGTGCCAGCAGCAAGACAAGGCTCCAAGAGACCCAGTACTTC. Protein sequence: CASSKTRLQETQYF.

The chain is built from TRBV4-1 and TRBJ2-7; 12 bases match TRBD2. This CDR3 has 16 residues. The germline CDR1 and CDR2 sequences are MGHRA and YSYEKL. With 2 bases clipped from V and 6 bases from J, the junction kept 8 bases outside the gene matches. The CDR3 is CASSQPTSGRSGEQYF. The CDR3 bases are TGCGCCAGCAGCCAACCGACTAGCGGGAGAAGTGGCGAGCAGTACTTC.

The V call is TRBV20-1, the J call TRBJ1-4, with TRBD1 identical over 8 bases. Germline CDR1 DFQATT, CDR2 SNEGSKA (reference sequence). This CDR3 contains 14 residues. After removal of 3 bases from V and 5 bases from J, the junction contained 5 bases not matched to a gene. The CDR3 coding sequence is TGCAGTGCTAGTCCGAGGACAGGGAATGAAAAACTGTTTTTT. Its protein is CSASPRTGNEKLFF.

This chain joins TRBV5-1 and TRBJ2-1; 7 nucleotides align to TRBD2. With V trimmed by 4 bases and J by 4 bases, 5 bases remained unmatched. The CDR3 extends over 14 amino acids. The germline gives CDR1 SGHRS, CDR2 YFSETQ. CDR3 region: CASSTIGRYNEQFF. The CDR3 DNA follows: TGCGCCAGCAGCACGATCGGGAGGTACAATGAGCAGTTCTTC.

This clonotype has more than one count but fewer than ten. This rearrangement joins TRBV7-8 to TRBJ2-7; D perhaps matches TRBD2 (5 bases). Trimming cost V 3 bases and J 6 bases, with 12 bases left between them. Per the germline V gene, CDR1 is SGHVS and CDR2 is FQNEAQ. The CDR3 is 13 amino acids. The CDR3 DNA follows: TGTGCCAGCAGCTTGAGTAGCGTCGGCGAGCAGTACTTC. Amino acids: CASSLSSVGEQYF.

CDR3 in amino acids: CASTRVAGGTYEQYF. For the CDR3, the DNA is TGTGCCAGCACCCGGGTAGCGGGAGGGACCTACGAGCAGTACTTC. The chain carries TRBV3-1 and TRBJ2-5, with 11 bases that match TRBD2. The last part of the DNA fits TRBJ2-7 better; the J call may be wrong. The V gene's germline CDR1 is LGHDT and CDR2 YNNKEL (reference sequence). The CDR3 runs to 15 residues.

V and J are TRBV4-1 and TRBJ2-3; TRBD2 might be the D (6 bases). The CDR3 runs 16 residues. From germline, CDR1 is MGHRA and CDR2 YSYEKL. V dropped 0 bases and J dropped 2 bases, with 12 bases sitting between them. CDR3 amino acids: CASSQDLSGNTDTQYF. CDR3 DNA sequence: TGCGCCAGCAGCCAAGACCTTAGCGGCAACACAGATACGCAGTATTTT.

The chain employs TRBV12-3 or TRBV12-4 and TRBJ1-2, with D possibly TRBD1 on 5 matching bases. The V gene lost 0 bases and the J gene lost 5 bases, with 19 bases spanning the gap. This CDR3 comprises 17 residues. CDR3 amino acids: CASSLAPRQSTYYGYTF. The DNA of the CDR3 is TGTGCCAGCAGTTTAGCCCCCCGACAGTCTACTTATTATGGCTACACCTTC.

The V and J genes are TRBV30 and TRBJ2-7, with D uncertain. In germline, CDR1 is GTSNPN, CDR2 SVGIG (reference sequence). This CDR3 comprises 13 residues. V was cut by 4 bases and J by 4 bases, with 14 bases left in between. CDR3 DNA: TGTGCCTGGAACCCAGGTACCGTTTACGAGCAGTACTTC. Residues: CAWNPGTVYEQYF. The complete variable domain, with remaining parts taken from reference TRBV30 and TRBJ2-7, reads SQTIHQWPATLVQPVGSPLSLECTVEGTSNPNLYWYRQAAGRGLQLLFYSVGIGQISSEVPQNLSASRPQDRQFILSSKKLLLSDSGFYLCAWNPGTVYEQYFGPGTRLTVT.

This rearrangement joins TRBV20-1 to TRBJ2-2; 10 bases align to TRBD2. The CDR3 contains 14 residues. Germline loops: CDR1 DFQATT, CDR2 SNEGSKA (reference sequence). The ends lost 3 bases at V and 9 bases at J; junction bases unmatched: 7. This chain's CDR3 is CSASPSSGSRELFF. The DNA of the CDR3 is TGCAGTGCTAGTCCGTCTAGCGGGAGTAGGGAGCTGTTTTTT.

CDR3 coding DNA: TGTGCCAGCAGCCCCCCCCATTCACCCCTCCACTTT. Translating it yields CASSPPHSPLHF. The V and J genes are TRBV7-2 and TRBJ1-6; D is unclear. V lost 5 bases to trimming and J lost 8 bases, with 7 bases between them. CDR1 SGHTA and CDR2 FQGNSA come from the germline V gene. The CDR3 spans 12 residues.

The genes are TRBV4-2 and TRBJ2-3, with no clear D. CDR1 and CDR2 from the germline V gene are LGHNA and YNFKEQ. V lost 1 base and J lost 2, with 16 bases in between. The CDR3 has 17 residues. CDR3 region: CASSQVTTRIATDTQYF. The CDR3 bases are TGTGCCAGCAGCCAAGTAACCACCAGAATCGCCACAGATACGCAGTATTTT.

The chain recombines TRBV7-3 with TRBJ2-1, with unresolved D. Germline-derived CDR1 and CDR2 are SGHTA and FQGTGA. The CDR3 length is 15 residues. The ends were cut back, 4 bases at V and 0 bases at J, with 10 bases in the middle. The chain's CDR3 is CASSSSPSSYNEQFF. DNA of the CDR3: TGTGCCAGCAGCTCTTCCCCTAGCTCCTACAATGAGCAGTTCTTC.

This chain uses TRBV24-1 with TRBJ2-5; unclear D gene. Per germline, CDR1 KGHDR and CDR2 SFDVKD. The CDR3 loop spans 15 amino acids. V was clipped by 4 bases and J by 3 bases, with 14 bases between them. The CDR3 protein is CATSDPVNFEETQYF. DNA of the CDR3: TGTGCCACCAGTGACCCAGTGAATTTCGAAGAGACCCAGTACTTC.